This T cell receptor beta chain originates from a study of T-cell memory formation after mild COVID-19. The CDR3 contains 12 residues. Germline V gene sequence: CDR1 MGHDK, CDR2 SYGVNS. The V and J ends lost 3 bases and 4 bases respectively, with 6 bases between them. TCRdb redid the calling of the 5' RACE reads with MiXCR, one entry per CDR3 protein. The table records around 300,000 distinct CDR3 sequences, roughly a fifth of them present only once. Sample: PBMCs or a T cell subset sorted from them (not recorded which). The clonotype comes from a man aged 18 to 29 who had mild COVID-19 (a few samples of this study predate the infection). Cell type and time point are not known. The chain joins TRBV25-1 to TRBJ1-2; D is unclear. DNA for the CDR3: TGTGCCAGCAGTGACTCGGCCTATGGCTACACCTTC. This sequence encodes CASSDSAYGYTF.